This T cell receptor beta chain was documented in a study of multiple sclerosis patients with progressive multifocal leukoencephalopathy. The table came from immunoSEQ multiplex PCR; TCRdb's copy has only in-frame clones and leaves some out. This repertoire shows 31,000 or so clones, 87% found once; its top ten account for 5.7%. The germline CDR1 and CDR2 sequences are GTSNPN and SVGIG (reference sequence). The CDR3 runs to 15 residues. The trim removed 5 bases at V and 1 base at J, leaving 7 bases unmatched. As for time point: time of PML onset. Prior interferon beta treatment was universal, and the PML patients were all female.

This chain links TRBV30 with TRBJ1-4, with 7 bases fitting TRBD1. The material sequenced was PBMCs, taken from a patient treated with natalizumab. This receptor was taken from a woman aged 40 to 55 with progressive multifocal leukoencephalopathy. The CDR3 DNA reads TGTGCCTGGGACAGGGTTTCCCGAACTAATGAAAAACTGTTTTTT. Encoded protein: CAWDRVSRTNEKLFF.